This TCR beta chain derives from a study of cytomegalovirus exposure and HLA in healthy donors. Study findings and constraints: Overall, approximately 150 TCR beta chains were annotated as cytomegalovirus-associated.

This clone was recorded a few times. Its antigen remains unidentified. The germline V gene has CDR1 SEHNR and CDR2 FQNEAQ (reference sequence). This CDR3 is built from 12 residues. Trimming cost V 8 bases and J 6 bases, with 11 bases left between them. PCR employed 60 Vbeta and 13 Jbeta primers. Measured with immunoSEQ multiplex PCR; TCRdb has only the in-frame clones, and not every one. The sample consists of about 180,000 clones, 75% to 80% of them appearing once. The sequenced material came from PBMCs. This chain joins TRBV7-9 and TRBJ2-1, with D maybe TRBD2 (5 bases). The clonotype was recovered from a man between 35 and 55 years old in good health and CMV-seropositive. CDR3 region: CASSREGNEQFF. CDR3 bases: TGTGCCAGCTCCCGAGAGGGCAATGAGCAGTTCTTC.